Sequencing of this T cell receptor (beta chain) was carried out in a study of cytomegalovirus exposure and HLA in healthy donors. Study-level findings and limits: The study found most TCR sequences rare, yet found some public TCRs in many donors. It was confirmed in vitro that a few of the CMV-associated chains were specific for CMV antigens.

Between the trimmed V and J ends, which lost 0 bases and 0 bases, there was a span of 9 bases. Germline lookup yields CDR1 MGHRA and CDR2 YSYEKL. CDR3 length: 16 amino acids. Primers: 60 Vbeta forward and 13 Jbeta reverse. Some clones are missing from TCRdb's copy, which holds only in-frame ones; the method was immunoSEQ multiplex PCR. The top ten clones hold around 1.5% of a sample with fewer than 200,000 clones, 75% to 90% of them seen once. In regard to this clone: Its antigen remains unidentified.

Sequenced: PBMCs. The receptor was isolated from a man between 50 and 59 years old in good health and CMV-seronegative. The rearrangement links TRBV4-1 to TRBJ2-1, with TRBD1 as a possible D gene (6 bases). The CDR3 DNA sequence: TGCGCCAGCAGCCAAGATCGAGGGGGCTCCTACAATGAGCAGTTCTTC. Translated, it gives CASSQDRGGSYNEQFF.